This T cell receptor beta chain was identified in a study of PD-1 blockade in classical Hodgkin lymphoma. Study-wide results and caveats: TCR diversity rose significantly by C4D1 in CD4+ but not CD8+ cells. Relative to healthy donors, newly diagnosed patients reportedly had lower baseline TCR diversity, which was reported as lower still in relapsed/refractory patients. The drivers behind the repertoire differences, possibly disease activity or prior therapy, remain undefined.

Clones were read by immunoSEQ multiplex PCR, and TCRdb kept only the in-frame ones, dropping some. Of 90,000 to 120,000 clones listed, nearly 90% are singletons. All patients experienced relapse after autologous stem cell transplantation, and brentuximab vedotin exposure was variable. Patients had relapsed/refractory classical Hodgkin lymphoma with complete response, partial response or progressive disease as best response. Trimming removed 1 base from V and 8 bases from J, with 5 bases in between. This CDR3 spans 12 amino acids. CDR1 is LNHDA, CDR2 SQIVND, per germline (reference sequence). A note on this clone: The antigen remains undetermined.

The chain is built from TRBV19 and TRBJ2-2; unclear D gene. Sequenced here: peripheral blood mononuclear cells (PBMCs), sampled before the second cycle of nivolumab. The sequence was collected from a human donor with classical Hodgkin lymphoma. CDR3 in amino acids: CASSIVRGELFF. The CDR3 region has the DNA TGTGCCAGTAGTATAGTGAGGGGGGAGCTGTTTTTT.